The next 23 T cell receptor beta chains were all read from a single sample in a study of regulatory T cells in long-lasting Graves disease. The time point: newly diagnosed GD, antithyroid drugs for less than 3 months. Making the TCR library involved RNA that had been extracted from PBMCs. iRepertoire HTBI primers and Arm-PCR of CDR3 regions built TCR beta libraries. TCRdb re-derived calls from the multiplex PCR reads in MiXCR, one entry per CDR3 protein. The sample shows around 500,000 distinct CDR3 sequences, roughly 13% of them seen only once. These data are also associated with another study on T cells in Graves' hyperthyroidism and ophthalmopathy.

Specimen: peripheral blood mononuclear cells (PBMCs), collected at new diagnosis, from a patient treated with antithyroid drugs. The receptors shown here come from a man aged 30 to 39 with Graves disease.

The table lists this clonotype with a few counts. The CDR3 DNA sequence: TGCAGCGGGGTTGGGGCCAACGTCCTGACTTTC. Translating it yields CSGVGANVLTF. This rearrangement joins TRBV20-1 to TRBJ2-6; D may be TRBD2 (5 bases). In germline, CDR1 is DFQATT, CDR2 SNEGSKA (reference sequence). The CDR3 covers 11 residues.

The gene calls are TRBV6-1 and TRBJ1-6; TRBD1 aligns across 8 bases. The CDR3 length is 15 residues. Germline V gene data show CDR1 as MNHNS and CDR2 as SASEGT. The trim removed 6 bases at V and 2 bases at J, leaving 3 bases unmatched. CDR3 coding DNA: TGTGCCAGCAGACTGGACAGGGCCTATAATTCACCCCTCCACTTT. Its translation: CASRLDRAYNSPLHF.

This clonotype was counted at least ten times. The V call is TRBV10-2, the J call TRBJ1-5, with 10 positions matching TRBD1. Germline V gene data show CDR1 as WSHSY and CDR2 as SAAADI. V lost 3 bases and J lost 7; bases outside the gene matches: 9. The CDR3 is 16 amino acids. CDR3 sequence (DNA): TGCGCCAGCAGTGAAATCGACAGGGGGCAGGGGCAGCCCCAGCATTTT. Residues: CASSEIDRGQGQPQHF.

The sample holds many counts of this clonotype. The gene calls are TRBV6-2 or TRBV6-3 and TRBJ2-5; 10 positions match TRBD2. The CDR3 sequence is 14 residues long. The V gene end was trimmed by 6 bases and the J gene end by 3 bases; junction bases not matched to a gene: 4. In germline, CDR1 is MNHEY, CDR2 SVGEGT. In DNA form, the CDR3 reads TGTGCCAGCAGGTCTAGCGGGGGAAAAGAGACCCAGTACTTC. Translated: CASRSSGGKETQYF.

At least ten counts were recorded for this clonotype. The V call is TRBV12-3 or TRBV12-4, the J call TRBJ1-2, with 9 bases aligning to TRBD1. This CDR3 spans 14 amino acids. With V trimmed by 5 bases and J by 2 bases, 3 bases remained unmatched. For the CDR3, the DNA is TGTGCCAGCAGTAACAGGGGGCAAAACTATGGCTACACCTTC. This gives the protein CASSNRGQNYGYTF.

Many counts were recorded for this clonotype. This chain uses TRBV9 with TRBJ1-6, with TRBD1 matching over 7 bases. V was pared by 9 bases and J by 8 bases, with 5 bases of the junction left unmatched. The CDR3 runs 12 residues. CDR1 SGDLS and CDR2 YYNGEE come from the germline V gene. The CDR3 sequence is CATGTAHSPLHF. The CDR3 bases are TGTGCCACTGGGACAGCCCATTCACCCCTCCACTTT.

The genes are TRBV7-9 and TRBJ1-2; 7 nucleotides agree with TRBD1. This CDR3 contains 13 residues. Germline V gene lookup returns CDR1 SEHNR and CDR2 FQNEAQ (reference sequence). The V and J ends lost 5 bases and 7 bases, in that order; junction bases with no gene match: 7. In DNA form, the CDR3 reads TGTGCCAGCAGCCTTGGACAGGATGTTGGCTACACCTTC. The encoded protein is CASSLGQDVGYTF.

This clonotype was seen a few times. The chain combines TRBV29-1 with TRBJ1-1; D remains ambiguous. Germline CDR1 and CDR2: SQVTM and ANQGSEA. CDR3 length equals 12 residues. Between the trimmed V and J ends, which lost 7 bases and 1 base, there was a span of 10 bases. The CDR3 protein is CSGRQGNTEAFF. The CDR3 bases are TGCAGCGGACGACAAGGGAACACTGAAGCTTTCTTT.

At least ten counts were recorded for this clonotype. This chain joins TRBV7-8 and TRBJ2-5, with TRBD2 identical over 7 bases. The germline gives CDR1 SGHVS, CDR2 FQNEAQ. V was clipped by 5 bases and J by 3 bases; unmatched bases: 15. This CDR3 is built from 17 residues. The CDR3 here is CASSPYLGGRMEETQYF. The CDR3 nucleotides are TGTGCCAGCAGCCCCTACCTCGGGGGGAGGATGGAAGAGACCCAGTACTTC.

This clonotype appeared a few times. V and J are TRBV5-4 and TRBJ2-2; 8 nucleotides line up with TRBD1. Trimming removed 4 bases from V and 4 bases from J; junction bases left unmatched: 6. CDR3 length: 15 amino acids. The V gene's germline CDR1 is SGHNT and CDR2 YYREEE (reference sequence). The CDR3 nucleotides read TGTGCCAGCAGCCCTCGGACAGGGAGCACCGGGGAGCTGTTTTTT. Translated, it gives CASSPRTGSTGELFF.

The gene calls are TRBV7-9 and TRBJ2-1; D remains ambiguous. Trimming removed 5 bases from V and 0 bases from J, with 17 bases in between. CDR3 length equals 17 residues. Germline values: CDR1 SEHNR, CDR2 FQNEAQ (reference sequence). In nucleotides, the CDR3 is TGTGCCAGCAGCCCATCTTGGGCCCCTCACTCCTACAATGAGCAGTTCTTC. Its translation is CASSPSWAPHSYNEQFF.

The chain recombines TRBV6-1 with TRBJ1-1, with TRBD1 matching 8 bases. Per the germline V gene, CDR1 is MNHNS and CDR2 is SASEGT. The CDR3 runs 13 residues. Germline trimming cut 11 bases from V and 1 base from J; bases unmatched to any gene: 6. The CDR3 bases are TGTGCCCACGCCAGGGGGCCGAACACTGAAGCTTTCTTT. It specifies CAHARGPNTEAFF.

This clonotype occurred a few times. DNA of the CDR3: TGTGCCAGCAGCGAGGACAGGGGGCGATGGAATGAGCAGTTCTTC. It is translated as CASSEDRGRWNEQFF. The rearrangement joins TRBV7-9 to TRBJ2-1; 11 bases fit TRBD1. The length of the CDR3 is 15 residues. Germline trimming cut 5 bases from V and 7 bases from J; bases unmatched to any gene: 7. Looked up from germline, CDR1 is SEHNR and CDR2 is FQNEAQ (reference sequence).

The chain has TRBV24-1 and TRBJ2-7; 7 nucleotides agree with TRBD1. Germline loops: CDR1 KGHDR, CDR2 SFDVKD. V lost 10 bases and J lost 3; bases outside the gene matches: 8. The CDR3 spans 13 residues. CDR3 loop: CATSMSGGYEQYF. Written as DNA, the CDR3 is TGTGCCACATCTATGTCAGGGGGCTACGAGCAGTACTTC.

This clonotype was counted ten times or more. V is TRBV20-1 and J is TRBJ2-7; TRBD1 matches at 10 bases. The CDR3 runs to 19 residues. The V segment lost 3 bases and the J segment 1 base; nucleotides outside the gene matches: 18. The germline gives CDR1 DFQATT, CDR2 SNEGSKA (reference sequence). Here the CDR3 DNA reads TGCAGTGCTAGTTACTCCTCCGGGACAGGGGTCACCTTATCCTACGAGCAGTACTTC. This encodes CSASYSSGTGVTLSYEQYF.

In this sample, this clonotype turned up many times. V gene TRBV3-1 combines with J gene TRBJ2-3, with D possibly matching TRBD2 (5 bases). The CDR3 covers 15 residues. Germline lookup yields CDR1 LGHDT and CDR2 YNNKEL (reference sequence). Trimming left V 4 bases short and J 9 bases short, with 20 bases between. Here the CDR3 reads CASSPLAESPRTQYF. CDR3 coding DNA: TGTGCCAGCAGCCCCCTAGCAGAGTCCCCTCGGACGCAGTATTTT.

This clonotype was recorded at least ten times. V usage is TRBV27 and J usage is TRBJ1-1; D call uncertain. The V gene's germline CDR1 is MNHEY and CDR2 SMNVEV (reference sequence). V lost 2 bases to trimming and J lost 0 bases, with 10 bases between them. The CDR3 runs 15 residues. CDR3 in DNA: TGTGCCAGCAGTTTAAATACCCCCATGAACACTGAAGCTTTCTTT. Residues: CASSLNTPMNTEAFF.

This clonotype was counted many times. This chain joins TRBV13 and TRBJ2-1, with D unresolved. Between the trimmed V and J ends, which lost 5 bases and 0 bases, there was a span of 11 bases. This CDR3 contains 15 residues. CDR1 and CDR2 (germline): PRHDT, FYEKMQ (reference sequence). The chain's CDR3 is CASSPVGSSYNEQFF. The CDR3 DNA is TGTGCCAGCAGCCCGGTGGGTAGCTCCTACAATGAGCAGTTCTTC.

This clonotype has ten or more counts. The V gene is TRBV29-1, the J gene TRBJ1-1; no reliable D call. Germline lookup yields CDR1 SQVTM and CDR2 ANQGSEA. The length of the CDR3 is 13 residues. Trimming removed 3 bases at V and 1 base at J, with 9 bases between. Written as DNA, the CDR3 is TGCAGCGTTGATCGGCAGTCGAACACTGAAGCTTTCTTT. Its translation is CSVDRQSNTEAFF.

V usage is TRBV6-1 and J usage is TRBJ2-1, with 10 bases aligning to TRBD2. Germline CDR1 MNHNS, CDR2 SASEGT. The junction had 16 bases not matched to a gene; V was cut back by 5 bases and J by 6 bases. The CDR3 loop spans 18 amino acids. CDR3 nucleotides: TGTGCCAGCAGTACCCAAGCTAGCGGGAGTAGGAGGCTCAATGAGCAGTTCTTC. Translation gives CASSTQASGSRRLNEQFF.

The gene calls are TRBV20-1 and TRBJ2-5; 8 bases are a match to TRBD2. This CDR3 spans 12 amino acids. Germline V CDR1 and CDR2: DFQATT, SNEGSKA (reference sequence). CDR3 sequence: CGLAGSQETQYF. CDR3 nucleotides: TGCGGCCTAGCGGGCTCCCAAGAGACCCAGTACTTC.

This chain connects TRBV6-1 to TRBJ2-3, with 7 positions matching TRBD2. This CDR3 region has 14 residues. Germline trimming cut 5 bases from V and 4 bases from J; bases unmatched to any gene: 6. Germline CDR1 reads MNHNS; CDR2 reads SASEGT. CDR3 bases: TGTGCCAGCAGTACCCCTGGGAGGGCAGATACGCAGTATTTT. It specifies CASSTPGRADTQYF.

CDR3 sequence: CASSDDPRGETQYF. Here the CDR3 DNA reads TGTGCCAGTAGTGATGATCCTCGTGGGGAGACCCAGTACTTC. This chain connects TRBV19 to TRBJ2-5, with D uncertain. Germline V gives CDR1 LNHDA, CDR2 SQIVND (reference sequence). Trimming pared 5 bases from V and 5 bases from J, leaving 15 bases between. The CDR3 spans 14 residues.